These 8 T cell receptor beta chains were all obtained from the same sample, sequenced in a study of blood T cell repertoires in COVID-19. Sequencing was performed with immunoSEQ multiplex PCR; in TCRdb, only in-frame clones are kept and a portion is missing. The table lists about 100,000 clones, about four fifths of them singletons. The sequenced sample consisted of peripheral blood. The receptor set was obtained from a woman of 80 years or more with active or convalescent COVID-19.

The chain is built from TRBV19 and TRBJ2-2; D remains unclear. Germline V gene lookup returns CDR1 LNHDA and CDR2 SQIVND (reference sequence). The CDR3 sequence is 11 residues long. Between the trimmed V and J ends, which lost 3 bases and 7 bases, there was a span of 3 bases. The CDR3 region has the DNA TGTGCCAGTAGTATCTACGGGGAGCTGTTTTTT. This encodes CASSIYGELFF.

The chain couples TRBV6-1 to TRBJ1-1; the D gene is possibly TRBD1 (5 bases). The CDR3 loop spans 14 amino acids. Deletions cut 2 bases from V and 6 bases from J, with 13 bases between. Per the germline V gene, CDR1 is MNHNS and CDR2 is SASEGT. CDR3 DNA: TGTGCCAGCAGTGAACGGGTGGGGCTGCCTGAAGCTTTCTTT. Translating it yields CASSERVGLPEAFF.

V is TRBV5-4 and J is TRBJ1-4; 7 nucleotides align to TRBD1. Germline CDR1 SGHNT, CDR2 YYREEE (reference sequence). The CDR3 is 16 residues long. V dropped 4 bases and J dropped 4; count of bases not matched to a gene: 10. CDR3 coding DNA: TGTGCCAGCAGCCCCGACAGGGAAAGCAATAATGAAAAACTGTTTTTT. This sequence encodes CASSPDRESNNEKLFF.

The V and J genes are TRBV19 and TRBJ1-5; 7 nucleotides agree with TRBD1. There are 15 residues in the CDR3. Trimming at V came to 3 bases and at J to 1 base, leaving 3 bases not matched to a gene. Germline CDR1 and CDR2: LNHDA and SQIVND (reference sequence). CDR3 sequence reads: CASSIGQVSNQPQHF. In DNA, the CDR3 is TGTGCCAGTAGTATTGGACAGGTCAGCAATCAGCCCCAGCATTTT.

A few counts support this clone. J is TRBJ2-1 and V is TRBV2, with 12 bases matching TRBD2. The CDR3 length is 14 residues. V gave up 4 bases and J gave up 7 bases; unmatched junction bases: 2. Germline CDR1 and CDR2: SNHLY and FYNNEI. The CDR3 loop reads CASSVLAGGNEQFF. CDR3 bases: TGTGCCAGCAGTGTTCTAGCGGGAGGGAATGAGCAGTTCTTC.

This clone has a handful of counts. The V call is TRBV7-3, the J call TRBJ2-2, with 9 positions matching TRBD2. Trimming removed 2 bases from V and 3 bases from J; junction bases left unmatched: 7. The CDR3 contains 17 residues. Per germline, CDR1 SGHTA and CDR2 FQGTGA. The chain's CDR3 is CASSLGLAGLYTGELFF. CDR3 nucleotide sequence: TGTGCCAGCAGCTTAGGGCTAGCGGGACTGTACACCGGGGAGCTGTTTTTT.

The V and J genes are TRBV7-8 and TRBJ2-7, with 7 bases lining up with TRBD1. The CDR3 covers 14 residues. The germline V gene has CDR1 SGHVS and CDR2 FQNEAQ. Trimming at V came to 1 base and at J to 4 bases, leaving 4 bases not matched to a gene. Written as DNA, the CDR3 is TGTGCCAGCAGCTTAGGGGACAGAAAATACGAGCAGTACTTC. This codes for CASSLGDRKYEQYF.

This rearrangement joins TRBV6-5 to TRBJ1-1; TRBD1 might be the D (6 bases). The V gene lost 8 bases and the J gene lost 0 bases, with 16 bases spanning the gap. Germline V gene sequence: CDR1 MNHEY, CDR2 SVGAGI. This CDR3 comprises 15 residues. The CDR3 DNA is TGTGCCAGCCTCTTAAATGGGGGCTTGAACACTGAAGCTTTCTTT. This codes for CASLLNGGLNTEAFF.